The present TCR beta chain was sequenced within a study of blood T cell repertoires in COVID-19. Per the authors' pipeline: Amplification from reference gene primers served as the basis for estimated nucleated cell counts. Clones were read by immunoSEQ multiplex PCR, and TCRdb kept only the in-frame ones, dropping some. V, J and clone size are those of that table, while D and trimming were read from the DNA. The table shows 61,000 or so clones, with roughly 84% occurring only once. Looked up from germline, CDR1 is SNHLY and CDR2 is FYNNEI. The CDR3 consists of 15 residues. Trimming removed 5 bases at V and 4 bases at J, with 12 bases between.

The clonotype comes from a woman aged 70-85 years with acute or convalescent COVID-19. Input material: peripheral blood. The chain carries TRBV2 and TRBJ2-6; D possibly corresponds to TRBD1 (5 bases). CDR3 protein: CASSFQGTGANVLTF. CDR3 nucleotides: TGTGCCAGCAGTTTCCAGGGAACCGGGGCCAACGTCCTGACTTTC.